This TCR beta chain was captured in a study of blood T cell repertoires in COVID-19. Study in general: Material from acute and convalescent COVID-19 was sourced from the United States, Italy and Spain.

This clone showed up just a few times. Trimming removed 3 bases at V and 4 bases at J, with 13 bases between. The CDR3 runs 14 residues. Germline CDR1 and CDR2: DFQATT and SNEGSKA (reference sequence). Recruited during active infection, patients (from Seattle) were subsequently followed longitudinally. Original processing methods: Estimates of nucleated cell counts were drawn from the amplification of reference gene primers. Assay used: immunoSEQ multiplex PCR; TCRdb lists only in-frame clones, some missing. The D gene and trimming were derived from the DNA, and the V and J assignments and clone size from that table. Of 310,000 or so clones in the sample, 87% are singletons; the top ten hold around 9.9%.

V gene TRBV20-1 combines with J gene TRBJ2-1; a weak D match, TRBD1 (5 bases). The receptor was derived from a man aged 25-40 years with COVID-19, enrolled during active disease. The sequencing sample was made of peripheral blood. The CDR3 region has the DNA TGCAGTGCTAGTAGTAACAGGCTGTACAATGAGCAGTTCTTC. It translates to CSASSNRLYNEQFF.